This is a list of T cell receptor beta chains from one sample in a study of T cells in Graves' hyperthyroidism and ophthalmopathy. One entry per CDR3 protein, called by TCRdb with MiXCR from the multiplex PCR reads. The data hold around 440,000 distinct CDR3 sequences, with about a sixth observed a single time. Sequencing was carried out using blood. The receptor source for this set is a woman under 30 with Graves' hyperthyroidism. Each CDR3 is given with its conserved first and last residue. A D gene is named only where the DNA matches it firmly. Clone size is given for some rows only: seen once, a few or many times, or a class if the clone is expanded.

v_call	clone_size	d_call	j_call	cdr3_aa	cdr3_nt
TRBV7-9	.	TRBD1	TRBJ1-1	CASSSLKIRDRAFF	TGTGCCAGCAGCTCACTGAAAATCCGGGACAGAGCTTTCTTT
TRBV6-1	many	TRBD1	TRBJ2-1	CASTNEGQGLREQFF	TGTGCCAGCACCAACGAGGGACAGGGATTAAGAGAGCAGTTCTTC
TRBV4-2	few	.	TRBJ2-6	CASSQEGLSGGANVLTF	TGTGCCAGCAGCCAAGAGGGACTCTCAGGTGGGGCCAACGTCCTGACTTTC
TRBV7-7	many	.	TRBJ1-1	CASSLGFYTEAFF	TGTGCTAGCAGCTTAGGTTTCTACACTGAAGCTTTCTTT
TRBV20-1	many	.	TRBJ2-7	CSARRGPPSHYEQYF	TGCAGTGCTAGAAGGGGACCTCCCTCCCACTACGAGCAGTACTTC
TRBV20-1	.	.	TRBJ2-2	CSARDGAKGGELFF	TGCAGTGCTAGAGATGGGGCTAAGGGCGGGGAGCTGTTTTTT
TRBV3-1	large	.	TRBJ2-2	CASSQVETDNTGELFF	TGTGCCAGCAGCCAAGTCGAGACAGACAATACCGGGGAGCTGTTTTTT
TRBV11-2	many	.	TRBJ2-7	CASSLVIGLYEQYF	TGTGCCAGCAGCTTAGTTATAGGGTTGTACGAGCAGTACTTC
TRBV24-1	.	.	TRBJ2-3	CATSDFRVADTQYF	TGTGCCACCAGTGATTTCAGGGTGGCAGATACGCAGTATTTT
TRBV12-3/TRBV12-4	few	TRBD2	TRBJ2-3	CASSLISGGHVNTQYF	TGTGCCAGCAGTTTAATAAGCGGGGGGCACGTGAATACGCAGTATTTT
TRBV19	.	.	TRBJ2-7	CASSTGTYEQYF	TGTGCCAGTAGCACCGGGACCTACGAGCAGTACTTC
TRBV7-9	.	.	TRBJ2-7	CASSFKQEQYF	TGTGCCAGCAGCTTCAAGCAGGAGCAGTACTTC
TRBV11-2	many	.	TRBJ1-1	CASSPYAQGGTEAFF	TGTGCCAGCAGCCCTTACGCACAGGGTGGCACTGAAGCTTTCTTT
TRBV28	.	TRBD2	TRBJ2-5	CASSTGAGVTETQYF	TGTGCCAGCAGTACGGGAGCGGGAGTGACAGAGACCCAGTACTTC
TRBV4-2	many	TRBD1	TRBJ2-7	CASSQYPGQPYEQYF	TGTGCCAGCAGCCAATACCCGGGACAGCCCTACGAGCAGTACTTC
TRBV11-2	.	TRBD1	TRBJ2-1	CASSPDRGIGNEQFF	TGTGCCAGCAGCCCGGACAGGGGGATCGGTAATGAGCAGTTCTTC
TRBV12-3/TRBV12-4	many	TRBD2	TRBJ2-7	CASSPGGVGGGEQYF	TGTGCCAGCAGTCCCGGGGGAGTTGGGGGAGGGGAGCAGTACTTC
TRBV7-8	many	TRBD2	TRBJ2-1	CAGGVGFYNEQFF	TGTGCCGGGGGGGTAGGGTTCTACAATGAGCAGTTCTTC
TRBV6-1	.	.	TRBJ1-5	CASSREFNQPQHF	TGTGCCAGCAGTCGTGAATTCAATCAGCCCCAGCATTTT
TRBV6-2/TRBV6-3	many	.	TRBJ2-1	CASETARSNEQFF	TGTGCCAGCGAAACAGCGCGGAGCAATGAGCAGTTCTTC
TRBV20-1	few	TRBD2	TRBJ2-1	CSARGGRSRGPQFF	TGCAGTGCTAGGGGAGGGCGGTCTCGCGGGCCGCAGTTCTTC
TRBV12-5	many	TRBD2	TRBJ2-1	CASGAGGTSGSHEQFF	TGTGCTAGTGGTGCGGGGGGGACTAGCGGGAGCCATGAGCAGTTCTTC
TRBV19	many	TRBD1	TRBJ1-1	CATRDRGDVGTEAFF	TGTGCCACGCGGGACAGGGGCGACGTAGGTACTGAAGCTTTCTTT
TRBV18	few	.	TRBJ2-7	CASSQLTHYEQYF	TGTGCCAGCTCACAGCTTACGCACTACGAGCAGTACTTC
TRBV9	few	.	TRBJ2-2	CASSVGGSLRSGELFF	TGTGCCAGCAGCGTAGGAGGGAGCCTTCGGTCCGGGGAGCTGTTTTTT
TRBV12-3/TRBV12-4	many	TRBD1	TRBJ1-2	CASSLLLTGTGVYGYTF	TGTGCCAGCAGTTTACTCCTAACCGGGACAGGGGTCTATGGCTACACCTTC
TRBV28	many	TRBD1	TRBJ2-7	CASSEPGTGGDEQYF	TGTGCCAGCAGTGAGCCCGGGACAGGGGGAGACGAGCAGTACTTC
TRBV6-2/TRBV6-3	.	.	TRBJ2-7	CASSYGQLSYEQYF	TGTGCCAGCAGTTACGGGCAGCTATCCTACGAGCAGTACTTC
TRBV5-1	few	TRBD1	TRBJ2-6	CASSLAGQGSGANVLTF	TGCGCCAGCAGCTTGGCGGGACAGGGGTCTGGGGCCAACGTCCTGACTTTC
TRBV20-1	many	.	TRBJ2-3	CSARESLGVGTDTQYF	TGCAGTGCTAGAGAGAGTCTAGGGGTGGGCACAGATACGCAGTATTTT
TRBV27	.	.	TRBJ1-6	CASSLRAHYNSPLHF	TGTGCCAGCAGTTTAAGGGCCCATTATAATTCACCCCTCCACTTT
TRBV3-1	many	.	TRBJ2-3	CASSQGVRRRDTDTQYF	TGTGCCAGCAGCCAAGGCGTAAGGCGGAGAGACACAGATACGCAGTATTTT
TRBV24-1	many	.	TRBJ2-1	CATSVKGGYNEQFF	TGTGCCACCAGTGTCAAAGGGGGATACAATGAGCAGTTCTTC
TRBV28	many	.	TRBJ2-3	CASSSPLLAVGTDTQYF	TGTGCCAGCAGCTCTCCCCTTTTGGCGGTAGGCACAGATACGCAGTATTTT
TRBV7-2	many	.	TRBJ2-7	CASSPDGVGEQYF	TGTGCCAGCAGTCCGGACGGAGTTGGCGAGCAGTACTTC
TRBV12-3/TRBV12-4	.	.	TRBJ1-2	CASSLGGGVYGYTF	TGTGCCAGCAGTTTAGGGGGGGGAGTCTATGGCTACACCTTC
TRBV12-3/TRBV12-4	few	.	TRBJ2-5	CASRGARIMAQETQYF	TGTGCCAGCCGTGGAGCCCGGATCATGGCCCAAGAGACCCAGTACTTC
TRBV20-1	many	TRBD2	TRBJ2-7	CSARGPRLAGEQYF	TGCAGTGCTAGAGGTCCCCGACTAGCTGGAGAGCAGTACTTC
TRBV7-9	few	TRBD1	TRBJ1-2	CASSFQGAQVDGYTF	TGTGCCAGCAGCTTTCAGGGGGCACAGGTTGATGGCTACACCTTC
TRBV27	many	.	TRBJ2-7	CASRPSRGYEQYF	TGTGCCAGCAGGCCGTCCCGCGGCTACGAGCAGTACTTC
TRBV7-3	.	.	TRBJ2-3	CASSASRRGTTDTQYF	TGTGCCAGCAGCGCGTCCCGCAGGGGTACCACAGATACGCAGTATTTT
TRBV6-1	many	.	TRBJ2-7	CASNERTSYEQYF	TGTGCCAGCAACGAACGGACCTCCTACGAGCAGTACTTC
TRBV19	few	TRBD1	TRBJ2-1	CASRKGAHNEQFF	TGTGCCAGTAGGAAGGGGGCCCACAATGAGCAGTTCTTC
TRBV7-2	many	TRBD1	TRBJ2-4	CASSEGQGSGKNIQYF	TGTGCCAGCAGCGAAGGACAGGGTTCGGGCAAAAACATTCAGTACTTC
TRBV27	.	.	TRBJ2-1	CASSLNFGLYNEQFF	TGTGCCAGCAGTTTAAATTTTGGTCTTTACAATGAGCAGTTCTTC